The 9 T cell receptor beta chains given below trace back to one sample, sequenced in a study of cytomegalovirus exposure and HLA in healthy donors. Researchers ran the PCR with 60 Vbeta and 13 Jbeta primers. Here immunoSEQ multiplex PCR was the method, and the copy in TCRdb shows in-frame clones only, minus some. The repertoire holds roughly 54,000 clones, with around 70% as singletons. The sample was PBMCs. Receptor source: a woman aged 60-75 years in good health and CMV-seropositive.

This clone was counted a few times. The chain couples TRBV4-3 to TRBJ2-3, with 9 bases matching TRBD2. CDR1 LGHNA and CDR2 YSLEER come from the germline V gene. The CDR3 extends over 18 amino acids. J gave up 2 bases and V 5 bases, and 14 bases lay outside the gene matches. CDR3 residues: CASSVSGPSGGNTDTQYF. As DNA, the CDR3 is TGCGCCAGCAGCGTATCCGGCCCCAGCGGGGGGAACACAGATACGCAGTATTTT.

This CDR3 reads CASSYSGLNTEAFF. The CDR3, as DNA: TGTGCCAGCAGTTACTCGGGCCTGAACACTGAAGCTTTCTTT. J is TRBJ1-1 and V is TRBV6-5, with D unclear. Germline V gene sequence: CDR1 MNHEY, CDR2 SVGAGI. Trimming removed 0 bases at V and 0 bases at J, with 5 bases between. This CDR3 is 14 amino acids long.

V is TRBV6-6 and J is TRBJ2-1; 10 nucleotides align to TRBD1. The CDR3 runs 16 residues. Germline CDR1 is MNHNY and CDR2 is SVGAGI (reference sequence). Losses at the gene ends were 2 bases for V and 9 bases for J; bases not matched to a gene: 10. CDR3 DNA sequence: TGTGCCAGCAGTTACAGAGGGACAGGGGAGCCGGGTGAGCAGTTCTTC. Translating it yields CASSYRGTGEPGEQFF.

This chain connects TRBV27 to TRBJ2-1; 13 bases fit TRBD2. In germline, CDR1 is MNHEY, CDR2 SMNVEV (reference sequence). V dropped 6 bases and J dropped 7; count of bases not matched to a gene: 3. CDR3 length: 14 amino acids. The DNA for the CDR3 is TGTGCCAGCAGGGGACTAGCGGGGTCGAATGAGCAGTTCTTC. Its translation is CASRGLAGSNEQFF.

This clone was picked up one time. This rearrangement joins TRBV11-2 to TRBJ2-7; 10 nucleotides line up with TRBD1. The germline V gene encodes CDR1 SGHAT and CDR2 FQNNGV. Losses at the gene ends were 0 bases for V and 9 bases for J; bases not matched to a gene: 8. The CDR3 contains 15 residues. In DNA, the CDR3 is TGTGCCAGCAGCTTAGATATGGACAGGGGGTTAGTGCAGTACTTC. Protein: CASSLDMDRGLVQYF.

Of note for this clone: One end of the junction fails to match germline, which may point to a read error. Other DNA sequences from this sample encode an identical CDR3 as well. V usage is TRBV7-9 and J usage is TRBJ1-2; 9 positions match TRBD1. This CDR3 has 12 amino acids. Germline V gene data show CDR1 as SEHNR and CDR2 as FQNEAQ (reference sequence). The CDR3 protein is CASSSRQGGYTF. The CDR3 DNA sequence: TGTGCCAGCAGCTCTAGACAGGGGGGCTATACCTTC.

The chain carries TRBV11-1 and TRBJ2-3; D gene unclear. V shed 2 bases and J shed 4 bases, with 7 bases lying between them. Germline lookup yields CDR1 SGHAT and CDR2 FQDESV (reference sequence). This CDR3 contains 13 residues. CDR3 residues: CASSLSPADTQYF. In nucleotides, the CDR3 is TGTGCCAGCAGCTTATCTCCCGCAGATACGCAGTATTTT. Variable domain in full (rest from reference TRBV11-1 and TRBJ2-3): EAEVAQSPRYKITEKSQAVAFWCDPISGHATLYWYRQILGQGPELLVQFQDESVVDDSQLPKDRFSAERLKGVDSTLKIQPAELGDSAMYLCASSLSPADTQYFGPGTRLTVL.

The V gene is TRBV7-2, the J gene TRBJ1-6; 8 bases map to TRBD1. The germline CDR1 and CDR2 sequences are SGHTA and FQGNSA. The junction had 11 bases not matched to a gene; V was cut back by 4 bases and J by 9 bases. The CDR3 extends over 16 amino acids. CDR3 loop: CASSSMGQGAGSPLHF. In DNA form, the CDR3 reads TGTGCCAGCAGCTCCATGGGGCAGGGGGCTGGTTCACCCCTCCACTTT.

The V and J genes are TRBV4-1 and TRBJ2-5, with D possibly matching TRBD2 (7 bases). Trimming took 2 bases from V and 0 from J, leaving 22 bases between them. This CDR3 comprises 19 residues. The V gene's germline CDR1 is MGHRA and CDR2 YSYEKL. CDR3 region: CASSQPPGIRGADQETQYF. DNA of the CDR3: TGCGCCAGCAGCCAACCCCCAGGCATACGGGGGGCGGACCAAGAGACCCAGTACTTC.